This paragraph reports one TCR beta chain. Autoimmune disease history or systemic immunosuppression led to patient exclusion. These data come from a study of OX40 agonist ivuxolimab in advanced cancers. About the study: With ivuxolimab, an agonistic anti-OX40 (CD134) antibody, patients were treated. Participants averaged roughly 57 years of age (range 23 to 79) and were around 83% male.

Generated by immunoSEQ multiplex PCR, the TCRdb table keeps only in-frame clones and is missing some. The sample yields roughly 45,000 clones, 70% to 90% seen once. The specimen was CD4+ or CD8+ T cells sorted from blood, collected in a trial of the OX40 agonist ivuxolimab. This receptor was identified in an adult with an advanced solid tumor such as melanoma, head and neck, liver or kidney cancer.

The CDR3, as DNA: TGTGCCAGCAGCTTAGGACGTACCGGGACAGGGGGCGCCTACGAGCAGTACTTC. Amino acid sequence: CASSLGRTGTGGAYEQYF. This chain links TRBV7-6 with TRBJ2-7; 12 bases agree with TRBD1. The CDR3 has 18 amino acids. Per the germline V gene, CDR1 is SGHVS and CDR2 is FNYEAQ. The V segment lost 1 base and the J segment 2 bases; nucleotides outside the gene matches: 9.